These T cell receptor beta chains were read from a single sample in a study of blood T cells in healthy people across ages. TCRdb fed the 5' RACE reads into MiXCR, producing one record per CDR3 protein. The sample records 1.5 million to 1.8 million distinct CDR3 sequences, about 45% being singletons. Sequencing was performed on blood. The source is a woman aged 18 to 35 in good health. CDR3s include the opening cysteine and the closing phenylalanine or tryptophan. A D gene is named only where the DNA matches it firmly. The size field is filled for only some rows; it gives once, few, many or a size class.

J: TRBJ2-3; V: TRBV9; size: -; D: -; CDR3: CASSVSRARTDTQYF; DNA: TGTGCCAGCAGCGTGAGCAGGGCGCGCACAGATACGCAGTATTTT
J: TRBJ2-7; V: TRBV20-1; size: few; D: -; CDR3: CSGTSLSSYEQYF; DNA: TGCAGTGGGACCTCCCTGAGCTCCTACGAGCAGTACTTC
J: TRBJ2-1; V: TRBV6-2/TRBV6-3; size: few; D: -; CDR3: CASSYLLGELDEQFF; DNA: TGTGCCAGCAGTTACTTATTGGGGGAGCTCGATGAGCAGTTCTTC
J: TRBJ2-7; V: TRBV20-1; size: -; D: TRBD1; CDR3: CSAWDRANNEQYF; DNA: TGCAGTGCTTGGGACAGGGCCAACAATGAGCAGTACTTC
J: TRBJ2-7; V: TRBV20-1; size: -; D: TRBD1; CDR3: CSAIDRVTYEQYF; DNA: TGCAGTGCTATAGACAGGGTGACCTACGAGCAGTACTTC
J: TRBJ2-1; V: TRBV7-2; size: few; D: -; CDR3: CASSSSVDSYNEQFF; DNA: TGTGCCAGCAGCTCCTCGGTGGACTCCTACAATGAGCAGTTCTTC
J: TRBJ2-7; V: TRBV12-3/TRBV12-4; size: -; D: TRBD2; CDR3: CASSPAQRGSSYNEQYF; DNA: TGTGCCAGCAGCCCGGCGCAGCGGGGGAGCTCCTACAATGAGCAGTACTTC
J: TRBJ2-1; V: TRBV9; size: -; D: TRBD2; CDR3: CASSKGLNTLNEQFF; DNA: TGTGCCAGCAGCAAGGGACTAAACACACTCAATGAGCAGTTCTTC
J: TRBJ2-5; V: TRBV3-1; size: -; D: -; CDR3: CASSQDKGHPQETQYF; DNA: TGTGCCAGCAGCCAAGATAAGGGACACCCTCAAGAGACCCAGTACTTC
J: TRBJ2-5; V: TRBV18; size: many; D: TRBD1; CDR3: CASSIRTDRGETQYF; DNA: TGTGCCAGCTCAATTCGGACAGACAGGGGAGAGACCCAGTACTTC
J: TRBJ1-6; V: TRBV2; size: -; D: -; CDR3: CASSMNYNSPLHF; DNA: TGTGCCAGCAGTATGAACTATAATTCACCCCTCCACTTT
J: TRBJ1-1; V: TRBV6-5; size: -; D: -; CDR3: CASSYEGEDTEAFF; DNA: TGTGCCAGCAGTTACGAGGGGGAGGACACTGAAGCTTTCTTT
J: TRBJ2-7; V: TRBV7-7; size: -; D: -; CDR3: CASSPGVGYEQYF; DNA: TGTGCTAGCAGCCCAGGGGTCGGATACGAGCAGTACTTC
J: TRBJ2-6; V: TRBV7-3; size: few; D: -; CDR3: CASSSKGSSGANVLTF; DNA: TGTGCCAGCAGCTCTAAGGGGTCCTCTGGGGCCAACGTCCTGACTTTC
J: TRBJ2-5; V: TRBV9; size: -; D: TRBD2; CDR3: CASSDRTSGRDEQYF; DNA: TGTGCCAGCAGCGATAGAACTAGCGGGAGGGATGAGCAGTACTTC
J: TRBJ2-7; V: TRBV29-1; size: -; D: -; CDR3: CSVEDRSFSYEQYF; DNA: TGCAGCGTTGAAGACAGGAGCTTCTCCTACGAGCAGTACTTC
J: TRBJ2-3; V: TRBV18; size: few; D: -; CDR3: CASSESTGVTDTQYF; DNA: TGTGCCAGCTCAGAGTCGACGGGAGTGACAGATACGCAGTATTTT
J: TRBJ1-5; V: TRBV12-3/TRBV12-4; size: -; D: -; CDR3: CASSLWQEPSQPQHF; DNA: TGTGCCAGCAGTCTTTGGCAGGAACCTTCTCAGCCCCAGCATTTT
J: TRBJ2-2; V: TRBV4-2; size: few; D: TRBD1; CDR3: CASSQGQHTGELFF; DNA: TGTGCCAGCAGCCAGGGACAGCACACCGGGGAGCTGTTTTTT
J: TRBJ1-3; V: TRBV7-6; size: -; D: -; CDR3: CASSQGYRNTIYF; DNA: TGTGCCAGCAGCCAGGGATATCGAAACACCATATATTTT
J: TRBJ1-1; V: TRBV3-1; size: few; D: -; CDR3: CASSRAGGSRDGTEAFF; DNA: TGTGCCAGCAGCCGCGCCGGGGGGTCCCGGGATGGCACTGAAGCTTTCTTT
J: TRBJ1-1; V: TRBV7-9; size: -; D: -; CDR3: CASILAGPMNTEAFF; DNA: TGTGCCAGCATCTTGGCAGGGCCCATGAACACTGAAGCTTTCTTT
J: TRBJ1-1; V: TRBV20-1; size: -; D: TRBD1; CDR3: CSARPPGQGTANTEAFF; DNA: TGCAGTGCTAGACCTCCCGGACAGGGCACCGCAAACACTGAAGCTTTCTTT
J: TRBJ2-6; V: TRBV29-1; size: -; D: TRBD1; CDR3: CSVGDSSGANVLTF; DNA: TGCAGCGTAGGGGACAGCTCTGGGGCCAACGTCCTGACTTTC
J: TRBJ1-3; V: TRBV12-3/TRBV12-4; size: -; D: -; CDR3: CASRAASGNTIYF; DNA: TGTGCCAGCCGAGCGGCTTCTGGAAACACCATATATTTT
J: TRBJ2-1; V: TRBV9; size: -; D: TRBD2; CDR3: CASSVVGLADNGQFF; DNA: TGTGCCAGCAGCGTAGTGGGACTAGCTGACAATGGGCAGTTCTTC
J: TRBJ2-7; V: TRBV7-2; size: few; D: -; CDR3: CASSLGQGSPYEQYF; DNA: TGTGCCAGCAGCTTAGGGCAGGGGTCACCCTACGAGCAGTACTTC
J: TRBJ2-1; V: TRBV14; size: -; D: TRBD2; CDR3: CASSQERSSGSYYNEQFF; DNA: TGTGCCAGCAGCCAAGAAAGGTCTAGCGGGAGCTACTACAATGAGCAGTTCTTC
J: TRBJ1-1; V: TRBV5-1; size: -; D: -; CDR3: CASSVGLRRDTEAFF; DNA: TGCGCCAGCAGCGTGGGACTGCGCCGGGACACTGAAGCTTTCTTT
J: TRBJ2-5; V: TRBV4-1; size: once; D: -; CDR3: CASSQGGSVQYF; DNA: TGCGCCAGCAGCCAAGGGGGGTCCGTCCAGTACTTC
J: TRBJ2-1; V: TRBV28; size: -; D: -; CDR3: CASSLYSSGPYNEQFF; DNA: TGTGCCAGCAGTTTATATAGTAGCGGCCCATACAATGAGCAGTTCTTC
J: TRBJ1-5; V: TRBV20-1; size: -; D: -; CDR3: CSAFRGNQPQHF; DNA: TGCAGTGCTTTTAGGGGCAATCAGCCCCAGCATTTT
J: TRBJ2-3; V: TRBV4-1; size: -; D: -; CDR3: CASSQGKSDTQYF; DNA: TGCGCCAGCAGCCAAGGGAAGTCAGATACGCAGTATTTT
J: TRBJ2-7; V: TRBV20-1; size: -; D: TRBD2; CDR3: CSAMGLAGEKQYF; DNA: TGCAGTGCTATGGGACTAGCGGGGGAAAAGCAGTACTTC
J: TRBJ2-4; V: TRBV7-2; size: -; D: -; CDR3: CASSKFTLRRASAKNIQYF; DNA: TGTGCCAGCAGCAAATTCACCCTTAGGAGGGCCTCAGCCAAAAACATTCAGTACTTC
J: TRBJ1-4; V: TRBV29-1; size: -; D: -; CDR3: CSVNRGGEKLFF; DNA: TGCAGCGTTAACCGCGGAGGGGAAAAACTGTTTTTT
J: TRBJ2-3; V: TRBV6-5; size: -; D: -; CDR3: CASSYSGPGPTDTQYF; DNA: TGTGCCAGCAGTTACTCAGGTCCGGGGCCCACAGATACGCAGTATTTT
J: TRBJ2-6; V: TRBV5-1; size: -; D: -; CDR3: CASSLLGGANVLTF; DNA: TGCGCCAGCAGCCTGTTAGGAGGGGCCAACGTCCTGACTTTC
J: TRBJ2-7; V: TRBV4-1; size: -; D: -; CDR3: CASSQTRGSFYEQYF; DNA: TGCGCCAGCAGCCAAACCAGGGGCAGCTTCTACGAGCAGTACTTC
J: TRBJ2-1; V: TRBV13; size: few; D: -; CDR3: CASSLPHGKTYNEQFF; DNA: TGTGCCAGCAGCCTCCCTCACGGGAAAACCTACAATGAGCAGTTCTTC
J: TRBJ2-5; V: TRBV7-2; size: -; D: -; CDR3: CASTPSSLVFNEQYF; DNA: TGTGCCAGCACCCCTTCAAGTCTAGTATTCAATGAGCAGTACTTC
J: TRBJ2-7; V: TRBV7-2; size: few; D: -; CDR3: CASSFAEYEQYF; DNA: TGTGCCAGCAGTTTCGCGGAATACGAGCAGTACTTC
J: TRBJ2-2; V: TRBV10-3; size: -; D: -; CDR3: CAISGGNTGELFF; DNA: TGTGCCATCAGTGGGGGAAACACCGGGGAGCTGTTTTTT
J: TRBJ1-4; V: TRBV21-1; size: -; D: -; CDR3: CASGSGTVNEKLFF; DNA: TGTGCCAGCGGTTCCGGGACGGTGAATGAAAAACTGTTTTTT
J: TRBJ2-3; V: TRBV4-1; size: -; D: TRBD2; CDR3: CASSQAILAGGPSTDTQYF; DNA: TGCGCCAGCAGCCAAGCGATCTTAGCGGGGGGGCCGAGCACAGATACGCAGTATTTT
J: TRBJ1-2; V: TRBV10-3; size: few; D: -; CDR3: CAISESQLYGYTF; DNA: TGTGCCATCAGTGAGAGTCAGCTTTATGGCTACACCTTC
J: TRBJ2-5; V: TRBV18; size: -; D: TRBD1; CDR3: CASSMDRGQETQYF; DNA: TGTGCCAGCTCAATGGACAGGGGGCAAGAGACCCAGTACTTC
J: TRBJ1-4; V: TRBV2; size: -; D: -; CDR3: CASRPQGATSEKLFF; DNA: TGTGCCAGCAGGCCCCAGGGAGCAACTAGTGAAAAACTGTTTTTT
J: TRBJ2-7; V: TRBV27; size: few; D: -; CDR3: CASSLLEQTYEQYF; DNA: TGTGCCAGCAGTTTATTAGAACAAACCTACGAGCAGTACTTC
J: TRBJ1-5; V: TRBV6-2/TRBV6-3; size: few; D: -; CDR3: CASSYLREDQPQHF; DNA: TGTGCCAGCAGTTACCTCAGGGAGGATCAGCCCCAGCATTTT
J: TRBJ2-3; V: TRBV20-1; size: -; D: TRBD2; CDR3: CSAGAGGTTSTDTQYF; DNA: TGCAGTGCAGGAGCGGGAGGCACAACTAGCACAGATACGCAGTATTTT
J: TRBJ2-7; V: TRBV5-5; size: -; D: -; CDR3: CASSRFQTYEQYF; DNA: TGTGCCAGCAGCCGTTTTCAGACCTACGAGCAGTACTTC
J: TRBJ1-5; V: TRBV7-2; size: -; D: -; CDR3: CASSLAHLGRGGQPQHF; DNA: TGTGCCAGCAGCTTAGCTCATCTCGGCAGGGGCGGTCAGCCCCAGCATTTT
J: TRBJ1-5; V: TRBV19; size: -; D: -; CDR3: CASSIFQTARQPQHF; DNA: TGTGCCAGTAGTATATTCCAGACAGCTCGGCAGCCCCAGCATTTT
J: TRBJ2-3; V: TRBV4-1; size: -; D: -; CDR3: CASSLGGHLAPPDTQYF; DNA: TGCGCCAGCAGCCTTGGGGGCCATTTAGCCCCCCCAGATACGCAGTATTTT
J: TRBJ1-1; V: TRBV12-3/TRBV12-4; size: few; D: -; CDR3: CASRGELNTEAFF; DNA: TGTGCCAGCAGGGGGGAGTTGAACACTGAAGCTTTCTTT
J: TRBJ2-7; V: TRBV11-2; size: -; D: -; CDR3: CASSWGRPYEQYF; DNA: TGTGCCAGCAGCTGGGGGCGTCCCTACGAGCAGTACTTC
J: TRBJ1-3; V: TRBV5-1; size: -; D: -; CDR3: CASSLEGTGNTIYF; DNA: TGCGCCAGCAGCTTGGAGGGAACTGGAAACACCATATATTTT
J: TRBJ1-2; V: TRBV5-1; size: -; D: TRBD1; CDR3: CASSSPDRVDGYTF; DNA: TGCGCCAGCAGCTCCCCGGACAGGGTAGATGGCTACACCTTC